The rows below give T cell receptor beta chains drawn from one sample of a study of beta chain features in type 1 diabetes. Generated by immunoSEQ multiplex PCR, the TCRdb table keeps only in-frame clones and is missing some. The sample contains some 290,000 clones, approximately 25% of which appear only once. Material: naive CD4+ T cells from blood. The receptors derive from a woman in her twenties or thirties with type 1 diabetes. Both conserved end residues are part of each CDR3. D genes are given only for firm matches. Rows may omit the clone size; those that give it use once, few, many or a size class.

>NA|TRBV18|few|TRBJ1-5
TGTGCCAGCTCCACCGGGGCGGGGGATCAGCCCCAGCATTTT
CASSTGAGDQPQHF
>NA|TRBV5-4|once|TRBJ2-7
TGTGCCAGCAGCGCCGGGGGAGACTCCTACGAGCAGTACTTC
CASSAGGDSYEQYF
>TRBD1|TRBV9|NA|TRBJ2-3
TGTGCCAGCAGCTCGCAGACAGGGACAGATACGCAGTATTTT
CASSSQTGTDTQYF
>TRBD2|TRBV4-2|NA|TRBJ2-7
TGTGCCAGCAGCCACTCTACTTCTAGCGGGGGGGTTTACGAGCAGTACTTC
CASSHSTSSGGVYEQYF
>NA|TRBV30|few|TRBJ1-2
TGTGCCTGGAGTGCCGAACTCAGGGATGCCTATGGCTACACCTTC
CAWSAELRDAYGYTF
>NA|TRBV19|few|TRBJ2-3
TGTGCCAGTAGTACAGGTGATACGCAGTATTTT
CASSTGDTQYF
>NA|TRBV19|NA|TRBJ1-2
TGTGCCAGTAGTAGCAGGTCCTATGGCTACACCTTC
CASSSRSYGYTF
>NA|TRBV27|NA|TRBJ1-4
TGTGCCAGCAGGGGCAGGGTAGGTGAAAAACTGTTTTTT
CASRGRVGEKLFF
>NA|TRBV9|NA|TRBJ1-2
TGTGCCAGCAGCGTAGGGACATCATCTAACTATGGCTACACCTTC
CASSVGTSSNYGYTF
>TRBD1|TRBV2|few|TRBJ1-2
TGTGCCAGCAGCCGGGACAGGAGATATGGCTACACCTTC
CASSRDRRYGYTF
>NA|TRBV4-1|NA|TRBJ2-1
TGCGCCAGCAGCCAAGGGGTATATCTAGCGCCCTCCTACAATGAGCAGTTCTTC
CASSQGVYLAPSYNEQFF
>TRBD2|TRBV9|few|TRBJ2-1
TGTGCCAGCAGCGTAGATCCAGCGGGAAGTGAGAATGAGCAGTTCTTC
CASSVDPAGSENEQFF
>TRBD2|TRBV9|NA|TRBJ2-7
TGTGCCAGCAGCGTAGGCACTAGCGGGACCTACGAGCAGTACTTC
CASSVGTSGTYEQYF
>NA|TRBV5-1|few|TRBJ2-3
TGCGCCAGCAGCTTGCAGGAAAGCACAGATACGCAGTATTTT
CASSLQESTDTQYF
>TRBD2|TRBV27|few|TRBJ2-7
TGTGCCAGCAGTGATAATGGGGGGGGCTACGAGCAGTACTTC
CASSDNGGGYEQYF
>TRBD2|TRBV28|NA|TRBJ2-3
TGTGCCAGCACCCTCGGGCTAGCGGGAGAGGCAGATACGCAGTATTTT
CASTLGLAGEADTQYF
>NA|TRBV2|once|TRBJ1-5
TGTGCCAGCAGTGAACAGAATAGCAATCAGCCCCAGCATTTT
CASSEQNSNQPQHF
>NA|TRBV5-1|NA|TRBJ1-1
TGCGCCAGCAGAGGAGTGGACACTGAAGCTTTCTTT
CASRGVDTEAFF
>TRBD2|TRBV2|NA|TRBJ2-1
TGTGCCAGCAGTGAAAGCGGGACTAGTATAAATGAGCAGTTCTTC
CASSESGTSINEQFF
>NA|TRBV30|NA|TRBJ1-5
TGTGCCTGGAGTGAGGCGGCAAACAATCAGCCCCAGCATTTT
CAWSEAANNQPQHF
>NA|TRBV2|NA|TRBJ2-7
TGTGCCAGCAGCCCTAGCTCCTACGAGCAGTACTTC
CASSPSSYEQYF
>TRBD2|TRBV7-2|NA|TRBJ2-1
TGTGCCAGCAGCTTGTTGGGACTAGGGGCGTTCTTC
CASSLLGLGAFF
>TRBD1|TRBV28|NA|TRBJ2-7
TGTGCCAGCAGTTTGGTCTTAGGACAGGGCTCCTACGAGCAGTACTTC
CASSLVLGQGSYEQYF
>NA|TRBV25-1|NA|TRBJ1-2
TGTGCCAGCAGTGACGCTATAAGGGGTAGGAGCTACACCTTC
CASSDAIRGRSYTF
>NA|TRBV5-1|few|TRBJ2-1
TGCGCCAGCAGCGGGGGGACAGCCTCCTACAATGAGCAGTTCTTC
CASSGGTASYNEQFF
>NA|TRBV6-5|few|TRBJ2-6
TGTGCCAGCAGTTACGAGGGGGTAGGTGCCAACGTCCTGACTTTC
CASSYEGVGANVLTF
>NA|TRBV7-2|few|TRBJ1-5
TGTGCCAGCAGTCCTCGGACAGCTTATCAGCCCCAGCATTTT
CASSPRTAYQPQHF
>NA|TRBV29-1|NA|TRBJ1-4
TGCAGCGTTGAGGTCCAGGGCGGTGAAAAACTGTTTTTT
CSVEVQGGEKLFF
>NA|TRBV27|few|TRBJ2-3
TGTGCCAGCAGTTCCGTAAAGCGCACAGATACGCAGTATTTT
CASSSVKRTDTQYF
>NA|TRBV7-9|NA|TRBJ2-5
TGTGCCAGCAGCTTGCTAGCTCCACAAGAGACCCAGTACTTC
CASSLLAPQETQYF
>TRBD2|TRBV19|NA|TRBJ2-3
TGTGCCAGTAGTGCAATAGCGGGAGGACGCACAGATACGCAGTATTTT
CASSAIAGGRTDTQYF
>TRBD2|TRBV9|NA|TRBJ2-1
TGTGCCAGCAGCGTAGGAACTAGCGGCTACAATGAGCAGTTCTTC
CASSVGTSGYNEQFF